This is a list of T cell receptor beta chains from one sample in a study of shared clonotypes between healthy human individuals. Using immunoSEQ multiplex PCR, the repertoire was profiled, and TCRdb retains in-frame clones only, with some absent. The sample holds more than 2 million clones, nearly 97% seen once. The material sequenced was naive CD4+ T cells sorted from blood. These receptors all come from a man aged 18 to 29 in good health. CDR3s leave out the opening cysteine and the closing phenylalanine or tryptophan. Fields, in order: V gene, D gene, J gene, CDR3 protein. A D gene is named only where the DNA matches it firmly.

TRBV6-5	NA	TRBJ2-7	ASSYSGVAVYEQY
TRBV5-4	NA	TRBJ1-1	ASSLGRNLNTEAF
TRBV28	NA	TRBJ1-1	ASSLSLWHQNTEAF
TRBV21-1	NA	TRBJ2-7	ASSSLEQRGVSYEQY
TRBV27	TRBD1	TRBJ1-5	ASSLEGAGQPQH
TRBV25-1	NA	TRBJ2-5	ASSDSGSGTQY
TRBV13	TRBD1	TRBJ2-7	ASSLTGGRYEQY
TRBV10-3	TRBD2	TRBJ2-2	AIGGGSGRGTGELF
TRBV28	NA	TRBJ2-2	AAIARGSNTGELF
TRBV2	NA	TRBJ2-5	ASRIAAGPRETQY
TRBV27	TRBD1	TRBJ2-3	ASSLLVLGQDTDTQY
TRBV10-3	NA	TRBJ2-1	AIRGVLNEQF
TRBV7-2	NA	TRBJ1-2	ASSSDPGPGYGYT
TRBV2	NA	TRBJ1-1	ASSEGPGEAF
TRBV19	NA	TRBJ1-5	ASSSRWEGNQPQH
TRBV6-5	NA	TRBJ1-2	ASSSTTGNYGYT
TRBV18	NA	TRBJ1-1	ASSPSEGSTEAF
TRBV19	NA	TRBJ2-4	ASTSGELAKNIQY
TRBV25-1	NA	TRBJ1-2	ASSDIGQLTGGYT
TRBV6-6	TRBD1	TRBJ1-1	ASSSTGEPEAF
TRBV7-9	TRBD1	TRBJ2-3	ASSFGDRSTDTQY
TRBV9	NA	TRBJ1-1	ASRVFVVLEAF
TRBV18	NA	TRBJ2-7	ASSSGLPTYEQY
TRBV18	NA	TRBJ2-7	ASSPTGISYEQY
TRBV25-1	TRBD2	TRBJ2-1	ASSEPSGGSYNEQF
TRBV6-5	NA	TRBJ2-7	ASSYNRASIPYEQY
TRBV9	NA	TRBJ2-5	ASSAYNQETQY
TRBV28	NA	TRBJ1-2	ASSFLPLGKPLANYGYT
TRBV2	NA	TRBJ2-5	ASSLENQETQY
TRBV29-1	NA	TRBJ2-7	SVERAYEQC
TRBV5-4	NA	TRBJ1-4	ASSRGVEPEKLF
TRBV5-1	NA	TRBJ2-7	ASSPQAGAREQY
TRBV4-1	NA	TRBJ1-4	ASSQVGVRGEKLF
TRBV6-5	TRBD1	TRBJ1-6	ASSYGGQINSPLH
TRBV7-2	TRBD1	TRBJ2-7	ASSLMTGGHYEQY
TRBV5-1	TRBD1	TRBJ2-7	ASKSGTGNYEQY
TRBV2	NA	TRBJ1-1	ASILTTNTEAF
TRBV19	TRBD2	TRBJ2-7	ASSIGLAGVNEQY
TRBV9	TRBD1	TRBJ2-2	ASSKDRPTGELF
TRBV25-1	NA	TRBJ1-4	ASSEPGTSNEKLF
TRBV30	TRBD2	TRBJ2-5	AWSVRGGETQY
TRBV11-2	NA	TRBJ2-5	ASSRDNEETQY